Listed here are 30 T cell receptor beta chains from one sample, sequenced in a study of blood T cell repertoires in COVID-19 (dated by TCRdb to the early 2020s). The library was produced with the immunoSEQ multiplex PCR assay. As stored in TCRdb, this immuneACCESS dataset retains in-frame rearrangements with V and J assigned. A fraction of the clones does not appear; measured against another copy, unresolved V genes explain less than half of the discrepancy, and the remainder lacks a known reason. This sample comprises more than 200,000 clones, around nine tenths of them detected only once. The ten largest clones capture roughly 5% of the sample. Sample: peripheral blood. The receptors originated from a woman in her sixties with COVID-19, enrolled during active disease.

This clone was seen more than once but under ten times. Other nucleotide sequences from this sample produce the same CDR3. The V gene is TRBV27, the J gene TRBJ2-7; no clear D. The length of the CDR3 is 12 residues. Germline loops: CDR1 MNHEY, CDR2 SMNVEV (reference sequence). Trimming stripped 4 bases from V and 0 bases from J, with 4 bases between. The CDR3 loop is CASSSSSYEQYF. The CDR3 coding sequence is TGTGCCAGCAGTTCGAGCTCCTACGAGCAGTACTTC.

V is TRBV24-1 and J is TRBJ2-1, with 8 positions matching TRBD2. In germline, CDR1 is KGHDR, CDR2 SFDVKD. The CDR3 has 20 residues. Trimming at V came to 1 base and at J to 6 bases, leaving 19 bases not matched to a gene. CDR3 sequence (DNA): TGTGCCACCAGTGATTTAAGGTCTGGGCTAGCGGGTTCCCAAATCAATGAGCAGTTCTTC. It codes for CATSDLRSGLAGSQINEQFF.

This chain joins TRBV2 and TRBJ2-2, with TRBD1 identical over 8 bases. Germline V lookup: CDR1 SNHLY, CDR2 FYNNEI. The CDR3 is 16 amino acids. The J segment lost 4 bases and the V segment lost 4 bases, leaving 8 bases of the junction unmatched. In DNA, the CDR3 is TGTGCCAGCAGTGGACAGGGGCCACGAGGCACCGGGGAGCTGTTTTTT. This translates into CASSGQGPRGTGELFF.

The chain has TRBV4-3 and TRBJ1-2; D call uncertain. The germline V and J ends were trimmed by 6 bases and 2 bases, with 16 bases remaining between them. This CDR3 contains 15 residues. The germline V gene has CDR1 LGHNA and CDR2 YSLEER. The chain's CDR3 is CASSPSSRRNYGYTF. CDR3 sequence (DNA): TGCGCCAGCAGTCCCTCGTCTAGGCGAAACTATGGCTACACCTTC.

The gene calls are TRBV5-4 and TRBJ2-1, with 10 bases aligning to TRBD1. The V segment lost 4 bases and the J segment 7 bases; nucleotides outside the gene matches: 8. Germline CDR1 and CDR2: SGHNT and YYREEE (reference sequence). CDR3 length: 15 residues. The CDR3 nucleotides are TGTGCCAGCAGCCTCCCCGGGACAGGGGTTAATGAGCAGTTCTTC. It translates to CASSLPGTGVNEQFF.

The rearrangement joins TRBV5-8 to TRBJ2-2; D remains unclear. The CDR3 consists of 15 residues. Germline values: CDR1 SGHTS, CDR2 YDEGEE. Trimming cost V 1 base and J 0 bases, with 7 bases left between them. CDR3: CASSLLLSNTGELFF. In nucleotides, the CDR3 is TGTGCCAGCAGCTTGCTCCTTTCGAACACCGGGGAGCTGTTTTTT.

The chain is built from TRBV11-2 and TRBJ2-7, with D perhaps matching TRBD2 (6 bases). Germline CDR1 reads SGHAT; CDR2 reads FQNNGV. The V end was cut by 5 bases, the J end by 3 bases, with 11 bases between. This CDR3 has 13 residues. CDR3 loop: CASSRAGSYEQYF. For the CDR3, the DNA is TGTGCCAGCAGCCGCGCCGGGAGCTACGAGCAGTACTTC.

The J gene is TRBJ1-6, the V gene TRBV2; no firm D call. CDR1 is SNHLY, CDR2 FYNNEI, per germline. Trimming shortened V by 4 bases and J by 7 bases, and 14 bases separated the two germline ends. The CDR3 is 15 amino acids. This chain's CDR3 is CASSVGPPMNSPLHF. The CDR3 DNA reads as TGTGCCAGCAGTGTTGGCCCTCCGATGAATTCACCCCTCCACTTT.

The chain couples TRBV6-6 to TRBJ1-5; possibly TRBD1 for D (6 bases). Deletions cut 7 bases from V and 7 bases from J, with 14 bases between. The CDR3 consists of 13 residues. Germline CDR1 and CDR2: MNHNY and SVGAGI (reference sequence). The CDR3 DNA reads TGTGCCAGCACCATGACAGGAACCCAGCCCCAGCATTTT. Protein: CASTMTGTQPQHF.

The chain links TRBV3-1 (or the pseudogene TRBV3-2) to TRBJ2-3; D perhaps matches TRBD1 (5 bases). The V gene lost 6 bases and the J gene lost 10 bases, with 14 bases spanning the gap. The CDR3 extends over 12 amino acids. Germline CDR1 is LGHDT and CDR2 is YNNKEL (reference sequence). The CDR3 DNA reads TGTGCCAGCAGATCGGAGACAGACCCGCAGTATTTT. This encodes CASRSETDPQYF.

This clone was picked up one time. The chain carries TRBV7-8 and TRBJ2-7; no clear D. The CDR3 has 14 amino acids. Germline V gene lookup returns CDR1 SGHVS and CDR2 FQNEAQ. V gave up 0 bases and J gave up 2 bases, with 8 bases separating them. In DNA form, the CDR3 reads TGTGCCAGCAGCTTAGCGGCAGGCCCCTACGAGCAGTACTTC. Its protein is CASSLAAGPYEQYF.

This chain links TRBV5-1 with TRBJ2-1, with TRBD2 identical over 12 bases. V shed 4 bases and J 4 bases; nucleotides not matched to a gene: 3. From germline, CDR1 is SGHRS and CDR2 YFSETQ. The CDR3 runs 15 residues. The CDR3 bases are TGCGCCAGCAGCCCTGGACTAGCGGGGTACAATGAGCAGTTCTTC. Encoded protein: CASSPGLAGYNEQFF.

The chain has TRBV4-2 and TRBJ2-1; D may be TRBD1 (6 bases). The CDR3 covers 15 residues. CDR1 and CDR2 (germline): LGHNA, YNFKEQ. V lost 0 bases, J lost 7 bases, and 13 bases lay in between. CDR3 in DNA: TGTGCCAGCAGCCAAGAAGGACTCCAGGGGAATGAGCAGTTCTTC. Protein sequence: CASSQEGLQGNEQFF.

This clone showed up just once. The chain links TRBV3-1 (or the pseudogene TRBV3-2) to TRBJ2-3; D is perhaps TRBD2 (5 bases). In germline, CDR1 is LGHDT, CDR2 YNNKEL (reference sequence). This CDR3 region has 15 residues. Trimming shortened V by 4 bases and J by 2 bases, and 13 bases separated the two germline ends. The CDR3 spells CASSRRSGYTDTQYF. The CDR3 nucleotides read TGTGCCAGCAGCCGGAGGAGCGGTTACACAGATACGCAGTATTTT.

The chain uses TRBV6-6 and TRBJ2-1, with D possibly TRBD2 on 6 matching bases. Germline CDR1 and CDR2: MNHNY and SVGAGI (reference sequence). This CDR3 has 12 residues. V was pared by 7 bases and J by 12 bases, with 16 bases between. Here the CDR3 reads CASTPPQGGQFF. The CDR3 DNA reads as TGTGCCAGCACCCCACCCCAGGGAGGGCAGTTCTTC.

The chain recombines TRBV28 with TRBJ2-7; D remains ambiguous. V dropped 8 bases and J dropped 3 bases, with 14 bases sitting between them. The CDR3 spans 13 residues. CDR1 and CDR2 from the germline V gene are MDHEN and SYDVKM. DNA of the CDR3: TGTGCCAGCCTTACTCACCCCGGCTACGAGCAGTACTTC. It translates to CASLTHPGYEQYF.

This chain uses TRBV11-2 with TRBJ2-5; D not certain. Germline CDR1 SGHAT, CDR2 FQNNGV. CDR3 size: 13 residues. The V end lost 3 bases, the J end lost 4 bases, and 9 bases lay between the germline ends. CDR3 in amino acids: CASSFVHGETQYF. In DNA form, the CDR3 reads TGTGCCAGCAGCTTTGTTCACGGAGAGACCCAGTACTTC.

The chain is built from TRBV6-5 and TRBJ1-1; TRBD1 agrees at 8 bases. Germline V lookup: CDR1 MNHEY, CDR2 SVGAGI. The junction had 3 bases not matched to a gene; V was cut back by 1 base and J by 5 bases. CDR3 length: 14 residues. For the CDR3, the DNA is TGTGCCAGCAGTTACTTGACAGGGGAAACTGAAGCTTTCTTT. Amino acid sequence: CASSYLTGETEAFF.

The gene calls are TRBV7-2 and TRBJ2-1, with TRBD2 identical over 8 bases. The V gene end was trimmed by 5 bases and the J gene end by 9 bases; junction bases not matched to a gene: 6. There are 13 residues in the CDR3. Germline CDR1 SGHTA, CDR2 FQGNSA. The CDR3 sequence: CASSQARGGEQFF. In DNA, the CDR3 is TGTGCCAGCAGCCAAGCCCGGGGGGGTGAGCAGTTCTTC.

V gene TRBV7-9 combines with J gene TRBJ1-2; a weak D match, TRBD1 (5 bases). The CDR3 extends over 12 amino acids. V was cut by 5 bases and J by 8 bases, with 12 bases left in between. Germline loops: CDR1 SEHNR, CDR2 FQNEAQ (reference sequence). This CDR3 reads CASSQGLGGYTF. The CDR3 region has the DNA TGTGCCAGCAGCCAGGGACTGGGAGGCTACACCTTC.

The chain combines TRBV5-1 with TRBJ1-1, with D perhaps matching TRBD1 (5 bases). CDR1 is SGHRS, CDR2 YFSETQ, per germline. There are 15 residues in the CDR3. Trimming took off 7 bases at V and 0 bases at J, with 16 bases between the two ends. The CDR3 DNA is TGCGCCAGCCGGACAAGTACAGCCATGAACACTGAAGCTTTCTTT. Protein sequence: CASRTSTAMNTEAFF.

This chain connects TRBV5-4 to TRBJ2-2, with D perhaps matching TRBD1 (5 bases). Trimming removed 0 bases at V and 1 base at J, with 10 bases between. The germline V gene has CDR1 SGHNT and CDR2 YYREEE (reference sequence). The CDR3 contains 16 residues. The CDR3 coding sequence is TGTGCCAGCAGCTTGGTTGCCAGGGAGAACACCGGGGAGCTGTTTTTT. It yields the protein CASSLVARENTGELFF.

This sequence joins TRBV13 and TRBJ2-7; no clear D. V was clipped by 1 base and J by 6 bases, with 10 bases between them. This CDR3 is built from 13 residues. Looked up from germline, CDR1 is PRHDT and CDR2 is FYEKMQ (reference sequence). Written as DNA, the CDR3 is TGTGCCAGCAGCTTAGCTATTCGCGGCGAGCAGTACTTC. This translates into CASSLAIRGEQYF.

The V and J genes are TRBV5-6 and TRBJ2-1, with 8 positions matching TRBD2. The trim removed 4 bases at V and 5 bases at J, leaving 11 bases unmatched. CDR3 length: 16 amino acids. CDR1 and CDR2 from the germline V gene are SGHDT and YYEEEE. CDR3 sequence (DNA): TGTGCCAGCAGCGCCCGTTTGAGACTAGCGCACAATGAGCAGTTCTTC. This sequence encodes CASSARLRLAHNEQFF. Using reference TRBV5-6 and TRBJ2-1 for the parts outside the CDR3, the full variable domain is DAGVTQSPTHLIKTRGQQVTLRCSPKSGHDTVSWYQQALGQGPQFIFQYYEEEERQRGNFPDRFSGHQFPNYSSELNVNALLLGDSALYLCASSARLRLAHNEQFFGPGTRLTVL.

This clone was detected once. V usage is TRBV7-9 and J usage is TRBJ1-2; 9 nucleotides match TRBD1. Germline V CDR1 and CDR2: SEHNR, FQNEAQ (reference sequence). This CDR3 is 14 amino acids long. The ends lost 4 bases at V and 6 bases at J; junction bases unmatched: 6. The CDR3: CASSSTGTGNGYTF. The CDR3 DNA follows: TGTGCCAGCAGCTCGACCGGGACAGGGAATGGCTACACCTTC. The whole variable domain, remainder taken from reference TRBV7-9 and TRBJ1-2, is DTGVSQNPRHKITKRGQNVTFRCDPISEHNRLYWYRQTLGQGPEFLTYFQNEAQLEKSRLLSDRFSAERPKGSFSTLEIQRTEQGDSAMYLCASSSTGTGNGYTFGSGTRLTVV.

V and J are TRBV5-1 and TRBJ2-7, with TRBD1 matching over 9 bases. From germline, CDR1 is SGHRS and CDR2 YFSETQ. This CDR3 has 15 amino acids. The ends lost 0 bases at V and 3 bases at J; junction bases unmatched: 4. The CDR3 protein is CASSLGGTGLYEQYF. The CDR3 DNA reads TGCGCCAGCAGCTTGGGAGGGACAGGGCTCTACGAGCAGTACTTC. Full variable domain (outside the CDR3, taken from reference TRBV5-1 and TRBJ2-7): KAGVTQTPRYLIKTRGQQVTLSCSPISGHRSVSWYQQTPGQGLQFLFEYFSETQRNKGNFPGRFSGRQFSNSRSEMNVSTLELGDSALYLCASSLGGTGLYEQYFGPGTRLTVT.

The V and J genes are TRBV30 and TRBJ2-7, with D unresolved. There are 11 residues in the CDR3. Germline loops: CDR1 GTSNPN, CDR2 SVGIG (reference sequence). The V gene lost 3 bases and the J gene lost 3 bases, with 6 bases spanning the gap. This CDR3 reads CAWSDIYEQYF. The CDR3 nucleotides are TGTGCCTGGAGCGACATCTACGAGCAGTACTTC.

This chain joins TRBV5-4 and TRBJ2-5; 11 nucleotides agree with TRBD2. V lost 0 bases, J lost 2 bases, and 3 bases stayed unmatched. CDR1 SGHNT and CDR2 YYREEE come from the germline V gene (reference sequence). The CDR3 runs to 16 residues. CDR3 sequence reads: CASSLVLAGGQETQYF. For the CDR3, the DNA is TGTGCCAGCAGCTTGGTGTTAGCGGGAGGGCAAGAGACCCAGTACTTC.

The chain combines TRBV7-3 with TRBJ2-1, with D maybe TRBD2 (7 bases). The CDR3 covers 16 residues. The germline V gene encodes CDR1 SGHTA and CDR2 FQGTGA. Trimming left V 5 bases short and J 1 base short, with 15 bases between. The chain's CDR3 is CASSLGGAVSYNEQFF. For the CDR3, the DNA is TGTGCCAGCAGCCTTGGGGGGGCTGTTTCCTACAATGAGCAGTTCTTC.

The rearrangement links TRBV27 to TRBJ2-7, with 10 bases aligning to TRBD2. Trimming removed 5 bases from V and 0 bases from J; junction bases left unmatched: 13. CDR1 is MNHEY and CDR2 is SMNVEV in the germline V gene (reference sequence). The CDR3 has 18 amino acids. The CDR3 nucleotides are TGTGCCAGCAGTACCCGGGCGGCTAGCGGGAGCGGCTCCTACGAGCAGTACTTC. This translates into CASSTRAASGSGSYEQYF.